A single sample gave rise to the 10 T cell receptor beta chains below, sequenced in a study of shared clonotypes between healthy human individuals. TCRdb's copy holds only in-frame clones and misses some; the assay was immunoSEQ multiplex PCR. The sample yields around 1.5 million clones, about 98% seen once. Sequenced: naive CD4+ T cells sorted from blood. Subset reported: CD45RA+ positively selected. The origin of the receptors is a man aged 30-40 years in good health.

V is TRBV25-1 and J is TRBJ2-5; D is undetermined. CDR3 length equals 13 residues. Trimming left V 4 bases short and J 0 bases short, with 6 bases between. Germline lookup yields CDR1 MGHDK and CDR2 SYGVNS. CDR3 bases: TGTGCCAGCAGTGTCCCCGACCAAGAGACCCAGTACTTC. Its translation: CASSVPDQETQYF.

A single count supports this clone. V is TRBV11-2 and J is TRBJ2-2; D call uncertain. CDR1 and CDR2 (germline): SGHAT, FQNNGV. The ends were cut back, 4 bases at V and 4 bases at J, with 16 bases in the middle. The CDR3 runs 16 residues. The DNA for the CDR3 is TGTGCCAGCAGCTCCCGGGCGTGGGGTTTCACCGGGGAGCTGTTTTTT. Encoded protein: CASSSRAWGFTGELFF. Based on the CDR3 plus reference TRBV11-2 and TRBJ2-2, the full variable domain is EAGVAQSPRYKIIEKRQSVAFWCNPISGHATLYWYQQILGQGPKLLIQFQNNGVVDDSQLPKDRFSAERLKGVDSTLKIQPAKLEDSAVYLCASSSRAWGFTGELFFGEGSRLTVL.

In DNA form, the CDR3 reads TGCAGCGTTGAAACCATGGACAGAGCTAACTATGGCTACACCTTC. Its translation: CSVETMDRANYGYTF. This chain links TRBV29-1 with TRBJ1-2; D perhaps matches TRBD1 (6 bases). Trimming pared 2 bases from V and 0 bases from J, leaving 13 bases between. Germline CDR1 is SQVTM and CDR2 is ANQGSEA. This CDR3 region has 15 residues.

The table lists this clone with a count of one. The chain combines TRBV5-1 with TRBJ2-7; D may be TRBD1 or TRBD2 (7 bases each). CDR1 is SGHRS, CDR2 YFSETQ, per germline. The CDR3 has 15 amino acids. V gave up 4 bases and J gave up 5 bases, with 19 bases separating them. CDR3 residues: CASSAYRGGEDEQYF. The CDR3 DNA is TGCGCCAGCAGCGCATACAGGGGAGGGGAGGACGAGCAGTACTTC.

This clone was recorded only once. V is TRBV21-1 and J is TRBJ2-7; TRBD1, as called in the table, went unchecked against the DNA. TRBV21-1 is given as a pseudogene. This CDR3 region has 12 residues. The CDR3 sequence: CASSRDNREQYF. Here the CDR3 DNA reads TGTGCCAGCAGCAGGGACAACCGCGAGCAGTACTTC.

The CDR3 is CSVTEGLAGYEQYF. The CDR3 DNA sequence: TGCAGCGTCACCGAGGGACTAGCGGGCTACGAGCAGTACTTC. The V and J genes are TRBV29-1 and TRBJ2-7, with 12 nucleotides matching TRBD2. CDR3 size: 14 residues. The V gene's germline CDR1 is SQVTM and CDR2 ANQGSEA. V gave up 6 bases and J gave up 3 bases; unmatched junction bases: 6.

Here the CDR3 DNA reads TGTGCCAGCAGCGGGCTAGCGGGAAGGTACACCGGGGAGCTGTTTTTT. As protein: CASSGLAGRYTGELFF. The rearrangement uses TRBV28 and TRBJ2-2; 9 positions agree with TRBD2. Trimming removed 6 bases from V and 3 bases from J; junction bases left unmatched: 8. CDR3 length equals 16 residues. From germline, CDR1 is MDHEN and CDR2 SYDVKM.

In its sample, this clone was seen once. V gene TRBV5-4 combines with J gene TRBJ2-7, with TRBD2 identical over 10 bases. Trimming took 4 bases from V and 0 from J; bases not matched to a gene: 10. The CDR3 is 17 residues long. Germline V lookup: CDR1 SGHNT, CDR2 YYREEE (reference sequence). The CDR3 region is CASSPGGSGRSSYEQYF. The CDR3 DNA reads TGTGCCAGCAGCCCTGGTGGTAGCGGGAGGAGCTCCTACGAGCAGTACTTC.

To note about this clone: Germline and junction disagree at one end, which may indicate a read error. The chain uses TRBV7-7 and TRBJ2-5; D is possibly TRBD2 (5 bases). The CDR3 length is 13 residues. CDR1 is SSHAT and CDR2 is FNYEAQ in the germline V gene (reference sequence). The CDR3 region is CASSQEAKSTQYF. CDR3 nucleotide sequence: TGTGCTAGCAGCCAGGAGGCCAAGTCGACCCAGTACTTC.

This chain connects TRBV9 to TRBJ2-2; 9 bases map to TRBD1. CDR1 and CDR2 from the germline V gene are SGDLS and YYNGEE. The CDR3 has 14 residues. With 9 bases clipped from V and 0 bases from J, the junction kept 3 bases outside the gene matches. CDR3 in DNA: TGTGCCACCAACAGGGGGCCGAACACCGGGGAGCTGTTTTTT. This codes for CATNRGPNTGELFF.